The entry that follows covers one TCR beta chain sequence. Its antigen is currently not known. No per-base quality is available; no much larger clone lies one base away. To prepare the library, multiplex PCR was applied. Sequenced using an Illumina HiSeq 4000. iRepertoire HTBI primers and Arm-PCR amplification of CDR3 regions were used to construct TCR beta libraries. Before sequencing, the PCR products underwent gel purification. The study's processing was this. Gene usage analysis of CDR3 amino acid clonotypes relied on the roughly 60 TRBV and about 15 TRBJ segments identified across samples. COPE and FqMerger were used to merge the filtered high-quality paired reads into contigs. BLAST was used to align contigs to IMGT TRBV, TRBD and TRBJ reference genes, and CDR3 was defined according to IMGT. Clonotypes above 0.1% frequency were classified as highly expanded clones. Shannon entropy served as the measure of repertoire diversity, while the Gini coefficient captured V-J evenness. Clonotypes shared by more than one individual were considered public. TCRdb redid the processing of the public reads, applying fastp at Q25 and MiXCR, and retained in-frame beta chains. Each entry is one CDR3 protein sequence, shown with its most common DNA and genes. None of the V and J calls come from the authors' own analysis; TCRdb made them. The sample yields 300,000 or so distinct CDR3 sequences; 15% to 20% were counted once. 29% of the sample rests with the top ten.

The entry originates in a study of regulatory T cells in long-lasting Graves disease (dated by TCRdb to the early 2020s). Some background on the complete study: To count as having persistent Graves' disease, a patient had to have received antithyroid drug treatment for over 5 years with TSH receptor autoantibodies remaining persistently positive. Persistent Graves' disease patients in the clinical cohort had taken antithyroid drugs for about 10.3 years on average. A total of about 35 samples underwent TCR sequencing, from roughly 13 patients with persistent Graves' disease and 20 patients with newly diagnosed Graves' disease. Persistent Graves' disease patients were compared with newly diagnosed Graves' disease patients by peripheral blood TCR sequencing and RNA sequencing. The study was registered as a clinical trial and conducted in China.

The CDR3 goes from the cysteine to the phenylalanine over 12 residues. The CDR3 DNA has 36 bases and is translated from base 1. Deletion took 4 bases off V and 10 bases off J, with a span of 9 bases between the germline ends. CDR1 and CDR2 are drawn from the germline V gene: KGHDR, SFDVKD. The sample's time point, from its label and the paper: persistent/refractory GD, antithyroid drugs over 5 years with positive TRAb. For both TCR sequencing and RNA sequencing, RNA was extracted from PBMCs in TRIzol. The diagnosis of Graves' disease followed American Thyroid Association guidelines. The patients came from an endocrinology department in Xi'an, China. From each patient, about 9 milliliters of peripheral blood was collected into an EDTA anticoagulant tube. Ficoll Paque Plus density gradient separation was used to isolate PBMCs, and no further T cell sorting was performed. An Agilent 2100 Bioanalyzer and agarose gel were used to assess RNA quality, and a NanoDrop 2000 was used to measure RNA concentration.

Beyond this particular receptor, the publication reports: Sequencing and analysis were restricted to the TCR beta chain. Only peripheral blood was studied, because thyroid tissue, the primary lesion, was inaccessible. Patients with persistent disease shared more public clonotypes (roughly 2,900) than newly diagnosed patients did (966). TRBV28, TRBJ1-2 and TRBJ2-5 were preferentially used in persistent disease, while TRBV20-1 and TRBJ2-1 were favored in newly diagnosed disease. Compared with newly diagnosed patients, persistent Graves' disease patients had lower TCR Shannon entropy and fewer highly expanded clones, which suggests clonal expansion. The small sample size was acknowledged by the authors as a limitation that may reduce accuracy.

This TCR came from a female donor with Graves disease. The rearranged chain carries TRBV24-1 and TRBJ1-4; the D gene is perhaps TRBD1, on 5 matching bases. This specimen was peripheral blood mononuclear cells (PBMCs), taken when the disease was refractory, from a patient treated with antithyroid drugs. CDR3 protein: CATSEGRGKLFF. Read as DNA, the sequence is TGTGCCACCAGTGAGGGACGGGGAAAACTGTTTTTT.